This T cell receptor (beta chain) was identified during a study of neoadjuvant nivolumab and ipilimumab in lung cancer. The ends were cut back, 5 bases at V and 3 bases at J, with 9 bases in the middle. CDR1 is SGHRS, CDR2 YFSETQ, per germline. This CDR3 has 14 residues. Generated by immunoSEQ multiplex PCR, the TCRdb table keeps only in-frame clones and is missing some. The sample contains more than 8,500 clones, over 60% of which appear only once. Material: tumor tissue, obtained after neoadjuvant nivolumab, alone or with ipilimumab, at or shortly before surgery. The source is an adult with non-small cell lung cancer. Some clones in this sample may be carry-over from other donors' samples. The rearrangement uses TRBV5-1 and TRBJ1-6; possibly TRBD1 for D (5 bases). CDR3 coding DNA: TGCGCCAGCAGTGGGGGGATCTATAATTCACCCCTCCACTTT. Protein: CASSGGIYNSPLHF.